Listed here is a single TCR beta chain. The antigen it recognizes is unknown. No per-base quality is available; no much larger clone lies one base away. At the junction V is shortened by 4 bases and J by 3 bases, with 12 bases in between. CDR3 length: 14 amino acids, cysteine to phenylalanine. The sequence is cut down to CDR3 DNA, 42 bases in frame from base 1. For CDR1 and CDR2, the germline V gene lists MNHEY and SVGAGI. This record comes from a study of identifying expanded T cells in peripheral blood (dated by TCRdb to between 2018 and 2021). Regarding the complete study: Technical replicates were generated by sequencing separate aliquots of the same genomic DNA pool, and four replicates were compared pairwise.

TCRbeta CDR3 regions were profiled by bias-controlled multiplex PCR amplification of genomic DNA with the immunoSEQ Assay. Concerning the study's data processing: The absolute abundance of each unique TCRbeta CDR3 region was quantified after sequences were collapsed and filtered. Differential abundance was tested with two models: a binomial (Fisher-equivalent) model and a beta-binomial model that adds time-dependent variance fitted from healthy donors. Clones with fewer than 5 combined templates were excluded, and clones with Benjamini-Hochberg FDR below 0.01 were called differentially abundant. Using the form v = (b*log(k)+a)^2, the beta-binomial variance was modeled as a function of the total template count across the two samples. TCRdb mirrors the immuneACCESS table, restricted to in-frame sequences. Some clones are absent from its copies; in checked studies, under half trace to an unresolved V gene, and the reason for the others is unknown. That table furnishes V, J and clone size, whereas the DNA furnished D and trimming. The sample profile shows about 100,000 clones; roughly 90% of them were found once. The top ten clones comprise over 15% of the sample.

The paper's findings and limits, for the study overall: The authors expected biological variance in healthy repertoires might increase further over much longer intervals such as months to years. Around 1.3 differentially abundant clones were flagged by the binomial model between technical replicates, whereas about 16 and 19 were flagged over about two weeks and four weeks, respectively. Across all healthy donors, variance in clone template counts between roughly two-week samples was found to increase significantly with total template count. Across all healthy-donor time intervals, the beta-binomial model significantly cut both the number of clones called differentially abundant and the false-positive rate.

During the collection period, no immune events, such as infections, were documented for the healthy donors. Time-dependent variance in a beta-binomial model of T-cell clone differential abundance was calibrated using healthy-donor blood repertoires as a training cohort. The training cohort comprised roughly ten healthy donors, 3 female and 7 male. The donors were between roughly 29 and 65 years old, with an average age of about 40 years. Whole blood, obtained from a commercial supplier, was collected from each healthy donor at three time points spaced approximately two weeks apart. Genomic DNA was extracted from unsorted whole blood for immunosequencing.

This TCR was recovered from a person aged 18 to 75 in good health. Here the chain combines TRBV6-5 and TRBJ1-1, and perhaps TRBD1 as D gene, on 5 matching bases. Sequenced material: blood. The CDR3 reads CASSSGAQDTEAFF. The nucleotides read TGTGCCAGCAGTTCCGGGGCGCAGGACACTGAAGCTTTCTTT.